Listed here is a single TCR beta chain. Per the authors' pipeline: Reference gene primer amplification in the assay estimated nucleated cell counts. TCRdb's table, derived via immunoSEQ multiplex PCR, lists solely in-frame clones and lacks some. That table furnishes V, J and clone size, whereas the DNA furnished D and trimming. The table includes around 250,000 clones, approximately 87% detected once. The sample originates from a study of blood T cell repertoires in COVID-19. About the research overall: Acute and convalescent COVID-19 specimens originated in the United States, Italy and Spain. T cells, B-cell-depleted T cells, or PBMCs provided the cDNA or gDNA that served as material.

V was pared by 6 bases and J by 4 bases, with 8 bases of the junction left unmatched. Germline-derived CDR1 and CDR2 are MNHEY and SVGEGT. The CDR3 loop spans 15 amino acids. This clonotype was obtained from a human donor in a cohort sampled during active COVID-19. V and J are TRBV6-2 or TRBV6-3 and TRBJ1-5, with TRBD1 matching over 8 bases. Material for sequencing was peripheral blood. This CDR3 is CASSRTGSWNQPQHF. CDR3 in DNA: TGTGCCAGCAGCCGGACAGGGAGCTGGAATCAGCCCCAGCATTTT.